The sequence of this T cell receptor beta chain was determined in a study of T cell repertoires in cytomegalovirus infection. Study in general: Alongside well-studied HLA-B-restricted CMV epitopes, recently identified HLA-C-restricted CMV epitopes were also used.

Concerning this clonotype itself: The antigen is not known.

V lost 6 bases, J lost 4 bases, and 21 bases lay in between. CDR3 length: 15 residues. Germline V gene data show CDR1 as DFQATT and CDR2 as SNEGSKA (reference sequence). From the reads, TCRdb called clonotypes with MiXCR, one entry per CDR3 protein. The sample holds some 500,000 distinct CDR3 sequences, roughly 42% seen once. This specimen was cultured PBMCs, taken from culture after CMV antigen stimulation. This receptor was obtained from a human donor in good health (CMV status not recorded). Some clones in this sample may be carry-over from other donors' samples. The chain has TRBV20-1 and TRBJ1-2; D is possibly TRBD1 (6 bases). CDR3 protein: CSARPGGARVYGYTF. Written as DNA, the CDR3 is TGCAGTGCCCGTCCTGGGGGGGCGCGGGTCTATGGCTACACCTTC.